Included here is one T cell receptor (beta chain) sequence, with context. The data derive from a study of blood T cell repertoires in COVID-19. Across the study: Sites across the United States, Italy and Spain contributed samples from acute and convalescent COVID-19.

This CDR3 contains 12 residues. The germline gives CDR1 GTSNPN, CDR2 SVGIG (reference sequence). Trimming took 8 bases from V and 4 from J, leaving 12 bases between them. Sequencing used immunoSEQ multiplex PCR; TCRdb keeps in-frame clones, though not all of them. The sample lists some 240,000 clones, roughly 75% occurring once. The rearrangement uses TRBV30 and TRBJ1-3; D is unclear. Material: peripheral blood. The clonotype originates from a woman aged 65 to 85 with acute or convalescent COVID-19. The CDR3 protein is CALEEPGNTIYF. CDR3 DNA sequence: TGTGCCCTAGAGGAACCGGGAAACACCATATATTTT.